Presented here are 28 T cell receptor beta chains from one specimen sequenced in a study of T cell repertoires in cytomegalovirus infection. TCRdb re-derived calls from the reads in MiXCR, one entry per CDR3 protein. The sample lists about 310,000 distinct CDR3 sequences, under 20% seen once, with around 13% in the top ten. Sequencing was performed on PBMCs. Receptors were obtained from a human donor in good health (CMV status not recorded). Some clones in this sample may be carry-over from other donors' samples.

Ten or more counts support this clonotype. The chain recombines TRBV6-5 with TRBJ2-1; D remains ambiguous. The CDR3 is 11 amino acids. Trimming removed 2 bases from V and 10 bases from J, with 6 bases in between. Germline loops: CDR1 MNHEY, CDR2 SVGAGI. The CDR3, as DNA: TGTGCCAGCAGTTACAGTAGGGAGCAGTTCTTC. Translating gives CASSYSREQFF.

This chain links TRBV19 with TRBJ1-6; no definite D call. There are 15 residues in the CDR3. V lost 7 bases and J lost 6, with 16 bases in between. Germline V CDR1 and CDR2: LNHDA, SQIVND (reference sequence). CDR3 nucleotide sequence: TGTGCCAGTAAGAGCCGGGAAATGACTAATTCACCCCTCCACTTT. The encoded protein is CASKSREMTNSPLHF.

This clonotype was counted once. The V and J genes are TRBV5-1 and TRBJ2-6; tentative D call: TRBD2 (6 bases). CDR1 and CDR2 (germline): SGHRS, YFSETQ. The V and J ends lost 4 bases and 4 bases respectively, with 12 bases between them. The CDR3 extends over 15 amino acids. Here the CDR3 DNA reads TGCGCCAGCAGCGGGTGGAGGGAAGGGGCCAACGTCCTGACTTTC. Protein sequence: CASSGWREGANVLTF.

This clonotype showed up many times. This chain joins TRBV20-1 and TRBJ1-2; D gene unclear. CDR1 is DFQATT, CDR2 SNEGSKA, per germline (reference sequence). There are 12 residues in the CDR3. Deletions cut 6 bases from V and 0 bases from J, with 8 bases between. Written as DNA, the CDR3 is TGCAGTGCGGAGGCCTCTAACTATGGCTACACCTTC. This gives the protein CSAEASNYGYTF.

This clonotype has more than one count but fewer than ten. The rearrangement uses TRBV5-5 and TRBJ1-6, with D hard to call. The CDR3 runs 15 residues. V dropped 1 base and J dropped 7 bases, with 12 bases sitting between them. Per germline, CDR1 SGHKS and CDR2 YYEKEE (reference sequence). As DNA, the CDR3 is TGTGCCAGCAGCTTGAGGGCAGGTCTCAATTCACCCCTCCACTTT. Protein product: CASSLRAGLNSPLHF.

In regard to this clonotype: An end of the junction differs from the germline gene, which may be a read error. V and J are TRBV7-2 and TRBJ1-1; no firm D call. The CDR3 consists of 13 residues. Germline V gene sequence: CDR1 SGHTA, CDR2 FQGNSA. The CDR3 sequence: CASSLDSIAKTSF. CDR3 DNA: TGTGCCAGCAGCTTAGATTCGATCGCAAAAACTTCCTTT.

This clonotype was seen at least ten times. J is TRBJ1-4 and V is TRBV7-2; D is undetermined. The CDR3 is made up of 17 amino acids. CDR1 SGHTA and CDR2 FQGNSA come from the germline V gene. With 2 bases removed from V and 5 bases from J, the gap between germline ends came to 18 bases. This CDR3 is CASSLLGPAVMNEKLFF. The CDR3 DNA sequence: TGTGCCAGCAGCTTATTGGGCCCGGCAGTGATGAATGAAAAACTGTTTTTT.

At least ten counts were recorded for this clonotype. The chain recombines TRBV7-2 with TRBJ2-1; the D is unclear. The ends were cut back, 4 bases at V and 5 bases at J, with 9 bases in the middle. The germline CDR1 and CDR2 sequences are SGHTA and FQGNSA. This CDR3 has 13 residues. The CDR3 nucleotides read TGTGCCAGCAGCTCTGATTACGACAATGAGCAGTTCTTC. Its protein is CASSSDYDNEQFF.

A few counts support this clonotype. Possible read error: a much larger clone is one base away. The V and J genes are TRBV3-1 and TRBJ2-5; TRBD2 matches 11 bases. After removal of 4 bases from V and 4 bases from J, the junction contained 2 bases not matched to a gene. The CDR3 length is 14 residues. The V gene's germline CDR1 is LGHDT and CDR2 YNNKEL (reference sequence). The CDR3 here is CASSLAGGAETQYF. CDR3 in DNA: TGTGCCAGCAGCCTAGCGGGGGGGGCAGAGACCCAGTACTTC.

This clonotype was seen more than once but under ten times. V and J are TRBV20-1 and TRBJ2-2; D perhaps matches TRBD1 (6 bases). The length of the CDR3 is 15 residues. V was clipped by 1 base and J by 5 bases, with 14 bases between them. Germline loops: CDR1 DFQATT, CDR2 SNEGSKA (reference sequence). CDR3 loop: CSARVGGQITGELFF. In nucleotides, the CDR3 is TGCAGTGCTAGAGTGGGCGGACAGATTACCGGGGAGCTGTTTTTT.

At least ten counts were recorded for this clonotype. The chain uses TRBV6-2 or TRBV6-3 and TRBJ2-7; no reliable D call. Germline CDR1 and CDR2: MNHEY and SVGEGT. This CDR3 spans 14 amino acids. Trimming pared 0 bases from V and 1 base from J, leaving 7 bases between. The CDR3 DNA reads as TGTGCCAGCAGTTACTCCACGGTATCCTACGAGCAGTACTTC. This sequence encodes CASSYSTVSYEQYF.

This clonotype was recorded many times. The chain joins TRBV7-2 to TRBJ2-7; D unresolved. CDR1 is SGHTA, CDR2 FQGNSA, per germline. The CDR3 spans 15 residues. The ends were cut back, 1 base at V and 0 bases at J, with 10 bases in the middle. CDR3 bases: TGTGCCAGCAGCTTAGATCCTGGGTTCTCCTACGAGCAGTACTTC. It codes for CASSLDPGFSYEQYF.

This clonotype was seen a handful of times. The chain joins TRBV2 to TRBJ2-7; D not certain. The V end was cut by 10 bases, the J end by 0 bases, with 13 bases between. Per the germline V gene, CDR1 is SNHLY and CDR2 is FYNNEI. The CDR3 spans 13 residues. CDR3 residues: CATTYSRSYEQYF. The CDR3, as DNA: TGTGCCACCACCTACAGTCGCTCCTACGAGCAGTACTTC.

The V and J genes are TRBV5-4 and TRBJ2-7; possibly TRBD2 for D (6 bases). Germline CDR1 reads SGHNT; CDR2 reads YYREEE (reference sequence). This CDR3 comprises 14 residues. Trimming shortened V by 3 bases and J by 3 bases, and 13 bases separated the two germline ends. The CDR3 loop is CASSSEGLVYEQYF. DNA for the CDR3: TGTGCCAGCAGCTCGGAGGGATTGGTCTACGAGCAGTACTTC. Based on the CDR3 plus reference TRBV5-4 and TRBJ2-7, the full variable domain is ETGVTQSPTHLIKTRGQQVTLRCSSQSGHNTVSWYQQALGQGPQFIFQYYREEENGRGNFPPRFSGLQFPNYSSELNVNALELDDSALYLCASSSEGLVYEQYFGPGTRLTVT.

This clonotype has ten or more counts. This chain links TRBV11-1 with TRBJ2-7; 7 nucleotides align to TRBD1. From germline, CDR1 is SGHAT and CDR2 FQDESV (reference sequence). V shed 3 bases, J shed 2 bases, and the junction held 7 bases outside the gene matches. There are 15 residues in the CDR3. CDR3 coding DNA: TGTGCCAGCAGCTTCGTCGGGACAGCCCCCTACGAGCAGTACTTC. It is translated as CASSFVGTAPYEQYF.

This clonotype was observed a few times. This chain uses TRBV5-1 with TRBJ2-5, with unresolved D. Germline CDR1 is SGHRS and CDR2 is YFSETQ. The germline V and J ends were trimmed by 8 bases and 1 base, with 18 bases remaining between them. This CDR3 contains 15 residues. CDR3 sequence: CASRTGLGSQETQYF. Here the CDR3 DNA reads TGCGCCAGTCGGACCGGGCTAGGAAGCCAAGAGACCCAGTACTTC. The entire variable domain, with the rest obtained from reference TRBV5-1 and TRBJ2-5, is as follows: KAGVTQTPRYLIKTRGQQVTLSCSPISGHRSVSWYQQTPGQGLQFLFEYFSETQRNKGNFPGRFSGRQFSNSRSEMNVSTLELGDSALYLCASRTGLGSQETQYFGPGTRLLVL.

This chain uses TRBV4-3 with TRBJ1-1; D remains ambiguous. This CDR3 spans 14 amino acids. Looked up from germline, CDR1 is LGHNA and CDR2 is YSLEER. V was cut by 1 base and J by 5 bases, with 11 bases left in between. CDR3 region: CASSQAGSVTEAFF. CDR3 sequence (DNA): TGCGCCAGCAGCCAAGCGGGCTCGGTTACTGAAGCTTTCTTT.

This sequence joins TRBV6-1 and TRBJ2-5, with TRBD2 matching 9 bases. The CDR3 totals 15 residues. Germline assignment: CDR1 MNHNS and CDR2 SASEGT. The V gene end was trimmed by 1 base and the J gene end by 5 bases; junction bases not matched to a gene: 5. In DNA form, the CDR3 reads TGTGCCAGCAGTGAAGTAGCGGGGGCCGGGGAGACCCAGTACTTC. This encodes CASSEVAGAGETQYF.

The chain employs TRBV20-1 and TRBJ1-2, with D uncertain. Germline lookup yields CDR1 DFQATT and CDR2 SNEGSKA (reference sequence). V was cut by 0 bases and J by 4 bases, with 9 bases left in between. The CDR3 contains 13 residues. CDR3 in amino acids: CSAREGYSYGYTF. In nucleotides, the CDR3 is TGCAGTGCTAGAGAGGGGTATAGCTATGGCTACACCTTC.

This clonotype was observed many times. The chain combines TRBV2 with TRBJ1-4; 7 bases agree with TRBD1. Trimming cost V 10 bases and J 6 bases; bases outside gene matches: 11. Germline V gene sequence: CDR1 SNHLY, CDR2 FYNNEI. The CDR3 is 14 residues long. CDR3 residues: CATKSRDSHEKLFF. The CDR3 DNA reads TGTGCCACCAAATCCCGGGACAGCCATGAAAAACTGTTTTTT. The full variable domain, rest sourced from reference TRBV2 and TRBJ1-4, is EPEVTQTPSHQVTQMGQEVILRCVPISNHLYFYWYRQILGQKVEFLVSFYNNEISEKSEIFDDQFSVERPDGSNFTLKIRSTKLEDSAMYFCATKSRDSHEKLFFGSGTQLSVL.

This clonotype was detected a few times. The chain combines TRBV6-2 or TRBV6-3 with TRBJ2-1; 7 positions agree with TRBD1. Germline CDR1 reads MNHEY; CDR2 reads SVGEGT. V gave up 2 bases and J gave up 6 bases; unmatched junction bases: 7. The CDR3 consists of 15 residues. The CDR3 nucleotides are TGTGCCAGCAGTTACGGGACAGAACTCACCAATGAGCAGTTCTTC. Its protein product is CASSYGTELTNEQFF.

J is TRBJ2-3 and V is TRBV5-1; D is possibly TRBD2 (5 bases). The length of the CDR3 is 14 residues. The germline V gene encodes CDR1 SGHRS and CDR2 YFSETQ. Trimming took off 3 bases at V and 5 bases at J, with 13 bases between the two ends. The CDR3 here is CASSSGPEGDTQYF. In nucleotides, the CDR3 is TGCGCCAGCAGCTCGGGCCCCGAGGGAGATACGCAGTATTTT.

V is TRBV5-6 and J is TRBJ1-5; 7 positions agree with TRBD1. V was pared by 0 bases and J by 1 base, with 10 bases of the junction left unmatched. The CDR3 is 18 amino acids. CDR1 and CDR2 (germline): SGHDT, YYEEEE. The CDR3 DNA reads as TGTGCCAGCAGCTTGGTTTCAACGGACAGGAGGAGCAATCAGCCCCAGCATTTT. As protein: CASSLVSTDRRSNQPQHF.

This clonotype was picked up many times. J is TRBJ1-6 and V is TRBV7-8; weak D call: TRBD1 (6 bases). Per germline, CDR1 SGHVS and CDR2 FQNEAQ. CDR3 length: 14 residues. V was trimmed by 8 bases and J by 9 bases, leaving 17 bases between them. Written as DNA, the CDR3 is TGTGCCAGCGGGGGGGGGCAGTTGGCTTCACCCCTCCACTTT. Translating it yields CASGGGQLASPLHF.

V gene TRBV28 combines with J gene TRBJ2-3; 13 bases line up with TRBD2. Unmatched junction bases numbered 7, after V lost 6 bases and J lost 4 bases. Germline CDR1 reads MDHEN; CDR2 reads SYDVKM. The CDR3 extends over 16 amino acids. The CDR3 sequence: CASSQGLAGAADTQYF. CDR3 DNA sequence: TGTGCCAGCAGCCAAGGACTAGCGGGGGCCGCAGATACGCAGTATTTT.

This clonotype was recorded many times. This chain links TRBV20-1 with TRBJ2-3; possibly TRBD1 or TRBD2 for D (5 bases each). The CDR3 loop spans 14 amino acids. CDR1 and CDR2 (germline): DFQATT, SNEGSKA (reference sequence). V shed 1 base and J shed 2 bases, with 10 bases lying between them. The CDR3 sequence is CSARVSGTTDTQYF. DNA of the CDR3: TGCAGTGCTAGAGTCTCGGGGACCACAGATACGCAGTATTTT.

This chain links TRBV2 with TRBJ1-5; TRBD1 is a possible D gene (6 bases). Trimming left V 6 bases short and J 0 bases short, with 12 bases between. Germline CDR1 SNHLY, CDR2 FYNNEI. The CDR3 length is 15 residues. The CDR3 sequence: CASRARGYSNQPQHF. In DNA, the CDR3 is TGTGCCAGCAGGGCCAGGGGCTATAGCAATCAGCCCCAGCATTTT. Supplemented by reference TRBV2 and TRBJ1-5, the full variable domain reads EPEVTQTPSHQVTQMGQEVILRCVPISNHLYFYWYRQILGQKVEFLVSFYNNEISEKSEIFDDQFSVERPDGSNFTLKIRSTKLEDSAMYFCASRARGYSNQPQHFGDGTRLSIL.

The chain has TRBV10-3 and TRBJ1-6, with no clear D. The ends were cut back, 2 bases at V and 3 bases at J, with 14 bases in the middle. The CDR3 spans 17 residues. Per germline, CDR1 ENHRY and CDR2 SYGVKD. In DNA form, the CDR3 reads TGTGCCATCAGTGAGAGGGTATCGGGGATCTATAATTCACCCCTCCACTTT. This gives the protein CAISERVSGIYNSPLHF.